This T cell receptor beta chain came from a study of monozygotic twins with inflammatory bowel disease. TCRdb reprocessed the 5' RACE reads and keeps a single row for each CDR3 protein, giving no DNA. This repertoire includes hundreds of thousands of distinct CDR3 sequences. The clonotype comes from a human donor with ulcerative colitis or Crohn's disease, or a healthy co-twin of an affected twin (not recorded which). Sequencing was carried out using blood.

The CDR3 spells CASSVGSDNSPLHF. The chain is built from TRBV19 and TRBJ1-6. The germline V gene encodes CDR1 LNHDA and CDR2 SQIVND (reference sequence). This CDR3 region has 14 residues.